These 28 T cell receptor beta chains were sequenced from one sample in a study of T cell repertoires in cytomegalovirus infection. Using its own MiXCR run on the reads, TCRdb lists one record per CDR3 protein. The repertoire consists of about 180,000 distinct CDR3 sequences, with around 15% occurring once and the leading ten covering 27%. Specimen: PBMCs. These receptors originate from a human donor in good health (CMV status not recorded). Some clones in this sample may be carry-over from other donors' samples.

There are many counts of this clonotype. This chain joins TRBV7-2 and TRBJ1-1; no reliable D call. V was cut by 2 bases and J by 8 bases, with 12 bases left in between. Germline-derived CDR1 and CDR2 are SGHTA and FQGNSA. The CDR3 totals 13 residues. This chain's CDR3 is CASSLYPLREAFF. CDR3 coding DNA: TGTGCCAGCAGCTTATACCCCCTTAGGGAAGCTTTCTTT.

This clonotype was seen at least ten times. This chain links TRBV7-2 with TRBJ1-5; no reliable D call. V dropped 5 bases and J dropped 4 bases, with 6 bases sitting between them. CDR3 size: 12 residues. Germline CDR1 reads SGHTA; CDR2 reads FQGNSA. This CDR3 reads CASSLDNQPQHF. In DNA, the CDR3 is TGTGCCAGCAGCCTGGATAATCAGCCCCAGCATTTT.

This sequence joins TRBV6-5 and TRBJ1-6; 8 nucleotides line up with TRBD1. Germline CDR1 and CDR2: MNHEY and SVGAGI. The CDR3 is made up of 16 amino acids. The J segment lost 7 bases and the V segment lost 2 bases, leaving 7 bases of the junction unmatched. CDR3 bases: TGTGCCAGCAGTTACCCCAGACAGGGGCAAAATTCACCCCTCCACTTT. It translates to CASSYPRQGQNSPLHF.

This clonotype was detected ten times or more. The V call is TRBV4-2, the J call TRBJ1-1; no clear D. Germline CDR1 and CDR2: LGHNA and YNFKEQ. Between the trimmed V and J ends, which lost 8 bases and 0 bases, there was a span of 13 bases. The CDR3 has 14 residues. The CDR3 sequence: CASGRTNLNTEAFF. For the CDR3, the DNA is TGTGCCAGCGGGCGGACTAATCTGAACACTGAAGCTTTCTTT.

This clonotype was recorded at least ten times. The rearrangement links TRBV12-3 or TRBV12-4 to TRBJ1-2; D might be TRBD1 (6 bases). The CDR3 contains 15 residues. V was clipped by 7 bases and J by 4 bases, with 19 bases between them. The CDR3 region has the DNA TGTGCCAGCATTTATCCCAACAGGGACTTCTATGGCTACACCTTC. The encoded protein is CASIYPNRDFYGYTF.

This clonotype was detected ten times or more. This chain joins TRBV7-9 and TRBJ1-2; D possibly corresponds to TRBD1 (5 bases). Trimming shortened V by 5 bases and J by 9 bases, and 16 bases separated the two germline ends. The CDR3 runs to 13 residues. Germline CDR1 reads SEHNR; CDR2 reads FQNEAQ (reference sequence). DNA of the CDR3: TGTGCCAGCAGCCGCTGGGAGGGGTCAAGCTACACCTTC. Residues: CASSRWEGSSYTF.

The sample holds a few counts of this clonotype. The chain has TRBV10-3 and TRBJ1-1; D is ambiguous. Per the germline V gene, CDR1 is ENHRY and CDR2 is SYGVKD. V lost 4 bases to trimming and J lost 8 bases, with 11 bases between them. The CDR3 covers 12 residues. This chain's CDR3 is CAISVKGLEAFF. CDR3 DNA sequence: TGTGCCATCAGTGTCAAGGGATTAGAAGCTTTCTTT.

The table lists this clonotype with a few counts. V is TRBV7-9 and J is TRBJ2-1, with D perhaps matching TRBD1 or TRBD2 (5 bases each). The CDR3 covers 15 residues. Trimming cost V 8 bases and J 0 bases, with 14 bases left between them. CDR1 SEHNR and CDR2 FQNEAQ come from the germline V gene (reference sequence). The CDR3 here is CASGTWGSSYNEQFF. The DNA of the CDR3 is TGTGCCAGCGGCACTTGGGGGAGCTCCTACAATGAGCAGTTCTTC.

This clonotype showed up just a few times. J is TRBJ2-7 and V is TRBV6-2 or TRBV6-3; perhaps TRBD2 as D (6 bases). Germline CDR1 and CDR2: MNHEY and SVGEGT. V lost 6 bases to trimming and J lost 1 base, with 13 bases between them. The CDR3 loop spans 14 amino acids. The CDR3 coding sequence is TGTGCCAGCAGCAAATACGGGACTTCCTACGAGCAGTACTTC. Translation: CASSKYGTSYEQYF.

This clonotype was seen at least ten times. The chain joins TRBV11-2 to TRBJ1-6, with 8 nucleotides matching TRBD1. After removal of 3 bases from V and 3 bases from J, the junction contained 10 bases not matched to a gene. The CDR3 runs 18 residues. Per the germline V gene, CDR1 is SGHAT and CDR2 is FQNNGV. CDR3 sequence (DNA): TGTGCCAGCAGCTTCGTAACCCGGGACAGGAACTATAATTCACCCCTCCACTTT. Residues: CASSFVTRDRNYNSPLHF.

This clonotype has a count of ten or more. The rearrangement links TRBV12-3 or TRBV12-4 to TRBJ2-7, with TRBD1 matching over 9 bases. The CDR3 runs 14 residues. The J segment lost 5 bases and the V segment lost 6 bases, leaving 8 bases of the junction unmatched. In DNA, the CDR3 is TGTGCCAGCAGGTCGACAGGGGGGAGGAACGAGCAGTACTTC. The encoded protein is CASRSTGGRNEQYF.

The rearrangement joins TRBV7-6 to TRBJ2-1, with 9 nucleotides matching TRBD2. The CDR3 spans 15 residues. From germline, CDR1 is SGHVS and CDR2 FNYEAQ. Unmatched junction bases numbered 11, after V lost 6 bases and J lost 8 bases. The CDR3 spells CASSYAGTSFDEQFF. In nucleotides, the CDR3 is TGTGCCAGCAGTTATGCCGGGACTAGCTTCGATGAGCAGTTCTTC.

The chain has TRBV28 and TRBJ2-5; D gene uncertain. This CDR3 contains 15 residues. Germline CDR1 is MDHEN and CDR2 is SYDVKM. The ends were cut back, 3 bases at V and 2 bases at J, with 13 bases in the middle. For the CDR3, the DNA is TGTGCCAGCAGTTTTTCTCTACGCGGTCAAGAGACCCAGTACTTC. It translates to CASSFSLRGQETQYF.

Only a few counts were recorded for this clonotype. The J gene is TRBJ1-5, the V gene TRBV28; D not certain. Germline V CDR1 and CDR2: MDHEN, SYDVKM. The CDR3 is 13 amino acids. V was clipped by 6 bases and J by 7 bases, with 13 bases between them. DNA for the CDR3: TGTGCCAGCAGGCAGAGCAGCTACCAGCCCCAGCATTTT. Amino acid sequence: CASRQSSYQPQHF.

The CDR3 nucleotides read TGTGCCAGCAGTGAGACCCTAGCGGGAGGTGAGCAGTTCTTC. This codes for CASSETLAGGEQFF. J is TRBJ2-1 and V is TRBV2, with 11 bases fitting TRBD2. Germline V gene lookup returns CDR1 SNHLY and CDR2 FYNNEI. The CDR3 covers 14 residues. Unmatched junction bases numbered 4, after V lost 3 bases and J lost 9 bases. The full variable domain, rest sourced from reference TRBV2 and TRBJ2-1, is EPEVTQTPSHQVTQMGQEVILRCVPISNHLYFYWYRQILGQKVEFLVSFYNNEISEKSEIFDDQFSVERPDGSNFTLKIRSTKLEDSAMYFCASSETLAGGEQFFGPGTRLTVL.

In this sample, this clonotype turned up many times. This chain joins TRBV7-2 and TRBJ1-3, with TRBD1 as a possible D gene (6 bases). Looked up from germline, CDR1 is SGHTA and CDR2 is FQGNSA. Trimming pared 0 bases from V and 2 bases from J, leaving 11 bases between. The CDR3 runs 16 residues. CDR3 bases: TGTGCCAGCAGCTTAGCGGGGGGGCGGCCTGGAAACACCATATATTTT. As protein: CASSLAGGRPGNTIYF.

Of note for this clonotype: Germline and junction disagree at one end, which may indicate a read error. The chain uses TRBV28 and TRBJ1-2; D is perhaps TRBD1 (5 bases). The CDR3 is 13 amino acids. Germline assignment: CDR1 MDHEN and CDR2 SYDVKM. In DNA form, the CDR3 reads TGTGCCAGCAGTTTATTGGCGGGGCAGGGATGGGCCTTC. It encodes CASSLLAGQGWAF.

The chain carries TRBV12-5 and TRBJ2-3; D possibly corresponds to TRBD2 (6 bases). Deletions cut 1 base from V and 2 bases from J, with 7 bases between. Germline V gives CDR1 LGHNT, CDR2 FRNRAP. The CDR3 covers 14 residues. CDR3 sequence (DNA): TGTGCTAGTGGTTTGGAGGACTACACAGATACGCAGTATTTT. Encoded protein: CASGLEDYTDTQYF.

There are many counts of this clonotype. One junction end does not reproduce the germline sequence, and a read error may be involved. The chain uses TRBV7-3 and TRBJ1-4, with 11 bases identical to TRBD1. The CDR3 contains 19 residues. Germline V gives CDR1 SGHTA, CDR2 FQGTGA. The CDR3 loop reads CASSLTWTGGAVSKEKLFF. The CDR3 region has the DNA TGTGCCAGCAGCTTAACCTGGACAGGGGGCGCGGTCTCTAAGGAAAAACTGTTTTTT.

To note about this clonotype: The final CDR3 position lacks the conserved phenylalanine or tryptophan, pointing to a likely read error. The rearrangement links TRBV5-1 to TRBJ2-5; the D call may be TRBD1 or TRBD2 (6 bases each). This CDR3 region has 16 residues. V lost 4 bases and J 5 bases, leaving 21 bases between the germline ends. Looked up from germline, CDR1 is SGHRS and CDR2 is YFSETQ. CDR3 residues: CASSLPVVGGRETQYI. The CDR3 nucleotides read TGCGCCAGCAGCCTGCCCGTCGTGGGGGGCCGGGAGACCCAGTACATC.

This clonotype was observed many times. The rearrangement links TRBV6-2 or TRBV6-3 to TRBJ2-7, with D unclear. With 2 bases removed from V and 3 bases from J, the gap between germline ends came to 8 bases. The V gene's germline CDR1 is MNHEY and CDR2 SVGEGT. This CDR3 spans 13 amino acids. CDR3 in amino acids: CASSYGVNYEQYF. The CDR3 coding sequence is TGTGCCAGCAGTTACGGGGTGAACTACGAGCAGTACTTC.

Many counts were recorded for this clonotype. The gene calls are TRBV7-6 and TRBJ2-1; D tentatively fits TRBD1 or TRBD2 (6 bases each). The germline gives CDR1 SGHVS, CDR2 FNYEAQ. This CDR3 has 17 amino acids. V lost 0 bases to trimming and J lost 5 bases, with 17 bases between them. The CDR3 reads CASSLAGGSRNDNEQFF. The CDR3 bases are TGTGCCAGCAGCTTAGCGGGGGGCAGCCGGAATGACAATGAGCAGTTCTTC.

The rearrangement uses TRBV7-9 and TRBJ2-5; D gene uncertain. V was clipped by 1 base and J by 2 bases, with 8 bases between them. Germline lookup yields CDR1 SEHNR and CDR2 FQNEAQ (reference sequence). The CDR3 spans 14 residues. The CDR3 bases are TGTGCCAGCAGCTTAGAAGGCGTGCAAGAGACCCAGTACTTC. It codes for CASSLEGVQETQYF.

This clonotype has just a few counts. The V and J genes are TRBV14 and TRBJ2-7, with 9 bases fitting TRBD2. CDR3 size: 13 residues. Germline CDR1 reads SGHDN; CDR2 reads FVKESK. CDR3 sequence (DNA): TGTGCCAGCAGCCAAGTGGCTAGCGGGGTCCAGTTCGTC. Protein sequence: CASSQVASGVQFV.

This clonotype was recorded at least ten times. The chain uses TRBV6-6 and TRBJ2-1, with 13 positions matching TRBD2. This CDR3 contains 19 residues. Germline V CDR1 and CDR2: MNHNY, SVGAGI (reference sequence). Trimming at V came to 5 bases and at J to 5 bases, leaving 15 bases not matched to a gene. CDR3: CASSPTSGRALGSHNEQFF. CDR3 in DNA: TGTGCCAGCAGTCCCACTAGCGGGAGGGCCCTCGGGTCCCACAATGAGCAGTTCTTC.

This clonotype occurred a few times. V and J are TRBV2 and TRBJ1-1; no clear D. The V end was cut by 4 bases, the J end by 0 bases, with 12 bases between. Germline assignment: CDR1 SNHLY and CDR2 FYNNEI. This CDR3 has 15 amino acids. The CDR3 protein is CASSAMLAMNTEAFF. CDR3 DNA: TGTGCCAGCAGTGCTATGCTAGCTATGAACACTGAAGCTTTCTTT.

This clonotype has a count of ten or more. The V call is TRBV6-5, the J call TRBJ1-5; maybe TRBD1 (5 bases). Trimming took off 0 bases at V and 5 bases at J, with 8 bases between the two ends. CDR1 and CDR2 (germline): MNHEY, SVGAGI. The CDR3 loop spans 14 amino acids. In DNA, the CDR3 is TGTGCCAGCAGTTACTCGGGACGGGATCAGCCCCAGCATTTT. Protein sequence: CASSYSGRDQPQHF.

This clonotype was recorded a few times. The chain recombines TRBV15 with TRBJ2-7; D is possibly TRBD2 (5 bases). The germline V and J ends were trimmed by 1 base and 9 bases, with 16 bases remaining between them. The CDR3 has 14 residues. Germline CDR1 is LNHNV and CDR2 is YYDKDF (reference sequence). The CDR3 spells CATSRGTEGSWQYF. CDR3 sequence (DNA): TGTGCCACCAGCAGAGGAACCGAGGGTTCGTGGCAGTACTTC.